This TCR beta chain was found in a study of blood T cell repertoires in COVID-19. Study overall: The origin of the acute and convalescent COVID-19 samples was the United States, Italy and Spain.

In the original analysis: Estimates of nucleated cell counts were drawn from the amplification of reference gene primers. The repertoire was sequenced with immunoSEQ multiplex PCR; TCRdb's copy has only in-frame clones and lacks some. The V and J calls and the clone size are those of that table, but D and trimming were determined from the DNA. The sample lists over 130,000 clones; approximately 84% were seen once. The CDR3 covers 14 residues. CDR1 is MNHEY and CDR2 is SVGEGT in the germline V gene. V lost 2 bases to trimming and J lost 9 bases, with 11 bases between them. Cohort assignment relied on participant-reported clinical history.

The sequenced material came from PBMCs or T cells enriched from blood (not recorded which). The chain joins TRBV6-2 or TRBV6-3 to TRBJ1-6; tentative D call: TRBD1 (5 bases). This receptor was identified in a woman aged 45-60 years with acute COVID-19. CDR3 loop: CASSYRGGSSPLHF. Written as DNA, the CDR3 is TGTGCCAGCAGTTACCGCGGGGGATCTTCACCCCTCCACTTT.